This entry lists 17 T cell receptor beta chains sequenced from one sample in a study of memory CD4+ T cells and cytomegalovirus serostatus. The sort gate was single viable CD3+CD4+CD8-CD45RO+ cells for memory CD4+ T cells. Generated by immunoSEQ multiplex PCR, the TCRdb table keeps only in-frame clones and is missing some. The sample has 65,000 to 95,000 clones; approximately 84% are singletons. Sequenced sample: memory CD4+ T cells from blood. The receptors were gathered from an adult in good health and CMV-seronegative.

The rearrangement joins TRBV19 to TRBJ2-2, with 8 nucleotides matching TRBD1. Germline V gene sequence: CDR1 LNHDA, CDR2 SQIVND (reference sequence). V trimming: 4 bases; J trimming: 1 base; junction bases outside the gene matches: 5. The CDR3 runs to 16 residues. CDR3 residues: CASSTPDRGNTGELFF. The CDR3 bases are TGTGCCAGTAGTACCCCTGACAGGGGGAACACCGGGGAGCTGTTTTTT.

This chain connects TRBV30 to TRBJ1-5, with D perhaps TRBD1 (5 bases). The CDR3 is made up of 13 amino acids. V dropped 3 bases and J dropped 7 bases, with 13 bases sitting between them. Germline CDR1 and CDR2: GTSNPN and SVGIG (reference sequence). In DNA form, the CDR3 reads TGTGCCTGGAGGGGGGACCGGGGGCAGCCCCAGCATTTT. It is translated as CAWRGDRGQPQHF.

The chain recombines TRBV6-4 with TRBJ2-3, with 7 bases that match TRBD2. This CDR3 region has 18 residues. V lost 6 bases and J lost 4; bases outside the gene matches: 19. Germline V gene data show CDR1 as MRHNA and CDR2 as SNTAGT. The DNA of the CDR3 is TGTGCCAGCAGCGCAAGCGGGGATGGCAGAATAAATGCAGATACGCAGTATTTT. Protein product: CASSASGDGRINADTQYF.

In its sample, this clone was seen a few times. The chain carries TRBV6-5 and TRBJ2-7; D not resolved. Between the trimmed V and J ends, which lost 10 bases and 1 base, there was a span of 14 bases. Germline V CDR1 and CDR2: MNHEY, SVGAGI. The CDR3 totals 13 residues. CDR3 sequence: CATGPSSSYEQYF. The CDR3 bases are TGTGCCACCGGACCCAGCTCGTCCTACGAGCAGTACTTC.

This clone was counted a few times. The gene calls are TRBV6-5 and TRBJ1-2; 7 bases are shared with TRBD1. Germline CDR1 MNHEY, CDR2 SVGAGI. The V gene end was trimmed by 6 bases and the J gene end by 4 bases; junction bases not matched to a gene: 2. CDR3 length equals 12 residues. CDR3 bases: TGTGCCAGCAGGACAGGGTTCTATGGCTACACCTTC. Translation: CASRTGFYGYTF.

The gene calls are TRBV7-2 and TRBJ2-2; 8 bases agree with TRBD1. Germline V gene lookup returns CDR1 SGHTA and CDR2 FQGNSA. The V segment lost 5 bases and the J segment 8 bases; nucleotides outside the gene matches: 16. There are 17 residues in the CDR3. Here the CDR3 DNA reads TGTGCCAGCAGCCCGATGACAGGGGCCGTACCGGGGGGGGAGCTGTTTTTT. It yields the protein CASSPMTGAVPGGELFF.

A single count supports this clone. The rearrangement joins TRBV10-2 to TRBJ1-1; perhaps TRBD1 as D (6 bases). This CDR3 has 17 amino acids. The V end was cut by 5 bases, the J end by 0 bases, with 19 bases between. Germline V gene data show CDR1 as WSHSY and CDR2 as SAAADI. The CDR3 bases are TGCGCCAGCAGTCTGCCCTTACAGGGACTCGTGAACACTGAAGCTTTCTTT. Amino acids: CASSLPLQGLVNTEAFF.

The V gene is TRBV14, the J gene TRBJ1-2; D gene ambiguous. The germline V gene has CDR1 SGHDN and CDR2 FVKESK. The CDR3 is 14 amino acids. V lost 0 bases, J lost 3 bases, and 8 bases lay in between. The chain's CDR3 is CASSQDPWDYGYTF. The CDR3 coding sequence is TGTGCCAGCAGCCAAGATCCCTGGGACTATGGCTACACCTTC.

The gene calls are TRBV30 and TRBJ1-5; D uncertain. This CDR3 is 12 amino acids long. Germline loops: CDR1 GTSNPN, CDR2 SVGIG (reference sequence). Trimming cost V 4 bases and J 4 bases, with 8 bases left between them. CDR3 sequence reads: CAWNGLNQPQHF. CDR3 DNA: TGTGCCTGGAACGGACTTAATCAGCCCCAGCATTTT.

The genes are TRBV30 and TRBJ1-1, with D perhaps TRBD1 (6 bases). The CDR3 runs 14 residues. Trimming cost V 2 bases and J 8 bases, with 18 bases left between them. The germline gives CDR1 GTSNPN, CDR2 SVGIG (reference sequence). The CDR3 DNA follows: TGTGCCTGGAGTCAAGGGGTGGGGGGGGCCGAAGCTTTCTTT. Translated, it gives CAWSQGVGGAEAFF. The full variable domain, in which reference TRBV30 and TRBJ1-1 provide the parts outside the CDR3, is SQTIHQWPATLVQPVGSPLSLECTVEGTSNPNLYWYRQAAGRGLQLLFYSVGIGQISSEVPQNLSASRPQDRQFILSSKKLLLSDSGFYLCAWSQGVGGAEAFFGQGTRLTVV.

This rearrangement joins TRBV4-1 to TRBJ2-3; TRBD1 matches 7 bases. V lost 1 base and J lost 1; bases outside the gene matches: 5. The CDR3 has 16 residues. Per the germline V gene, CDR1 is MGHRA and CDR2 is YSYEKL. The CDR3 here is CASSQVAGQGTDTQYF. The CDR3 nucleotides read TGCGCCAGCAGCCAAGTAGCCGGACAGGGCACAGATACGCAGTATTTT.

The chain employs TRBV5-6 and TRBJ1-2, with TRBD1 as a possible D gene (6 bases). V was shortened by 2 bases and J by 4 bases, with 15 bases between the two germline ends. The CDR3 is made up of 15 amino acids. Germline CDR1 is SGHDT and CDR2 is YYEEEE. CDR3 residues: CASSFDGGLRYGYTF. CDR3 sequence (DNA): TGTGCCAGCAGCTTTGACGGGGGGCTGCGCTATGGCTACACCTTC. The whole variable domain, filled in from reference TRBV5-6 and TRBJ1-2, reads DAGVTQSPTHLIKTRGQQVTLRCSPKSGHDTVSWYQQALGQGPQFIFQYYEEEERQRGNFPDRFSGHQFPNYSSELNVNALLLGDSALYLCASSFDGGLRYGYTFGSGTRLTVV.

This chain links TRBV9 with TRBJ1-1; the D is unclear. The CDR3 runs 13 residues. CDR1 is SGDLS and CDR2 is YYNGEE in the germline V gene. Trimming stripped 7 bases from V and 1 base from J, with 11 bases between. CDR3 nucleotides: TGTGCCAGCCGTAGAACAGAGAACACTGAAGCTTTCTTT. Its protein is CASRRTENTEAFF.

This sequence joins TRBV7-9 and TRBJ2-5, with D uncertain. Germline V gene data show CDR1 as SEHNR and CDR2 as FQNEAQ (reference sequence). Trimming removed 2 bases at V and 5 bases at J, with 12 bases between. The CDR3 runs 14 residues. The CDR3 sequence is CASSLRRGGETQYF. The CDR3 DNA is TGTGCCAGCAGCTTAAGACGCGGCGGTGAGACCCAGTACTTC.

This clone was seen once. The chain couples TRBV15 to TRBJ2-1; D perhaps matches TRBD1 (5 bases). CDR1 LNHNV and CDR2 YYDKDF come from the germline V gene (reference sequence). Trimming cost V 1 base and J 7 bases, with 11 bases left between them. The CDR3 runs to 14 residues. The CDR3 here is CATSRGSRGNEQFF. For the CDR3, the DNA is TGTGCCACCAGCAGAGGATCAAGGGGTAATGAGCAGTTCTTC.

V usage is TRBV6-1 and J usage is TRBJ2-3; D remains unclear. The CDR3 contains 15 residues. V lost 5 bases and J lost 6, with 18 bases in between. Germline values: CDR1 MNHNS, CDR2 SASEGT. As DNA, the CDR3 is TGTGCCAGCAGTCGACAACACATGGGTGGGGATACGCAGTATTTT. As protein: CASSRQHMGGDTQYF.

The CDR3 DNA is TGTGCCAGCAGTTTACTCGGGATAGATACGCAGTATTTT. The encoded protein is CASSLLGIDTQYF. The gene calls are TRBV27 and TRBJ2-3; maybe TRBD2 (5 bases). The CDR3 runs to 13 residues. Germline-derived CDR1 and CDR2 are MNHEY and SMNVEV (reference sequence). Trimming took off 2 bases at V and 5 bases at J, with 8 bases between the two ends.